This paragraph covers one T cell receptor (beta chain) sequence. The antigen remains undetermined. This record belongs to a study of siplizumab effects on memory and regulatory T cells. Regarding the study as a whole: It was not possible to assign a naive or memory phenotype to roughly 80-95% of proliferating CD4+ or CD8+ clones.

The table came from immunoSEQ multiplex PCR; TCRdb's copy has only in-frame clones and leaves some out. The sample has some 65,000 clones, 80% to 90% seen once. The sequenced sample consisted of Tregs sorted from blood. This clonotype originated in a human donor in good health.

This chain's CDR3 is CAWKGVGVAFF. In DNA, the CDR3 is TGTGCCTGGAAGGGGGTCGGTGTGGCTTTCTTT. The chain carries TRBV30 and TRBJ1-1; tentative D call: TRBD1 (6 bases). The ends were cut back, 4 bases at V and 11 bases at J, with 14 bases in the middle. The length of the CDR3 is 11 residues. The germline CDR1 and CDR2 sequences are GTSNPN and SVGIG (reference sequence).